This T cell receptor beta chain was sequenced during a study of memory CD4+ T cells and cytomegalovirus serostatus. As handled by the study authors: Out-of-frame sequences were removed, leaving around 2.2 million distinct TCRbeta sequences. Some clones are missing from TCRdb's copy, which holds only in-frame ones; the method was immunoSEQ multiplex PCR. V, J and clone size derive from that table, while D and trimming were established from the DNA sequence. The sample has 45,000 to 65,000 clones, approximately 82% seen once. The sort gate was single viable CD3+CD4+CD8-CD45RO+ cells for memory CD4+ T cells. After removal of 3 bases from V and 7 bases from J, the junction contained 4 bases not matched to a gene. This CDR3 contains 15 residues. In germline, CDR1 is LGHNA, CDR2 YSLEER.

The specimen sequenced was memory CD4+ T cells from blood. The V and J genes are TRBV4-3 and TRBJ1-6; 9 bases line up with TRBD1. The sequence was collected from an adult in good health and CMV-seropositive. CDR3 sequence reads: CASSHGTGMNSPLHF. The DNA for the CDR3 is TGCGCCAGCAGCCACGGGACAGGGATGAATTCACCCCTCCACTTT.